This paragraph covers one TCR beta chain sequence. What it binds is not known. The CDR3 has 15 amino acids. Germline CDR1 DFQATT, CDR2 SNEGSKA (reference sequence). cDNA libraries for TRB were generated by 5' RACE incorporating UMI labels. TCRdb re-analyzed the 5' RACE reads; it lists each CDR3 protein once, without DNA. This table lists about 120,000 distinct CDR3 sequences. The data stem from a study of CXCR3-negative and CXCR3-positive naive CD8 T cells. Study-level points and caveats: Surface CD5 matched across naive subsets, and TRB CDR3 properties served to infer TCR strength. Within a donor, both naive subsets shared TRBV-TRBJ usage, unlike memory cells. TRB CDR3s of CXCR3-positive naive cells were more hydrophobic than those of CXCR3-negative naive cells. Memory CD8+ T cell repertoires were far less diverse than both naive subsets. The study found CXCR3 expression partially decreased after cryopreservation and ran most assays on fresh PBMCs.

This sequence was found in a human donor in good health. Some clones in this sample may be carry-over from other donors' samples. The sequencing sample was made of naive CXCR3+ CD8+ T cells from blood. Subset specified: CD45RO-CCR7+CD27+CD95- naive CD8+ T cells expressing CXCR3 (TNR3+). The chain combines TRBV20-1 with TRBJ2-1; TCRdb lists TRBD2, though no DNA is available to test this call. CDR3 loop: CSARDLAGNYNEQFF.